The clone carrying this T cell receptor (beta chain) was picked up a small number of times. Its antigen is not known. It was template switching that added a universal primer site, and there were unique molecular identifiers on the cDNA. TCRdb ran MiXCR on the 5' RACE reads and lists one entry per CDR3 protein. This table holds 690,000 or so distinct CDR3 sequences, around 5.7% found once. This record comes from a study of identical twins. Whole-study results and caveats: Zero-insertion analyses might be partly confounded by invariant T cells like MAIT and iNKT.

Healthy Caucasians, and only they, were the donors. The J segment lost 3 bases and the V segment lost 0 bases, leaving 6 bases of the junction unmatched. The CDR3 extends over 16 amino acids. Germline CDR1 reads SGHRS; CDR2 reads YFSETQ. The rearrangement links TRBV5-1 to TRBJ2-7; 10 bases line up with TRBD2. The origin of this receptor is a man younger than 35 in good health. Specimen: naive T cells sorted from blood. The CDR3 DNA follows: TGCGCCAGCAGCTTGGCCATAGCGGGAGGCCTCTACGAGCAGTACTTC. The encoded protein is CASSLAIAGGLYEQYF. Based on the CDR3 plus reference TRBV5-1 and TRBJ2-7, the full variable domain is KAGVTQTPRYLIKTRGQQVTLSCSPISGHRSVSWYQQTPGQGLQFLFEYFSETQRNKGNFPGRFSGRQFSNSRSEMNVSTLELGDSALYLCASSLAIAGGLYEQYFGPGTRLTVT.